One and the same sample provided the 15 T cell receptor beta chains below, sequenced in a study of T cell changes during pregnancy in multiple sclerosis. Generated by immunoSEQ multiplex PCR, the TCRdb table keeps only in-frame clones and is missing some. The sample consists of 85,000 to 130,000 clones, around 90% of them appearing once. The sequenced sample was peripheral blood, obtained before pregnancy. All receptors derive from a female donor with multiple sclerosis, enrolled in a pregnancy study.

The CDR3 DNA is TGTGCCAGCAGTTTAAGGGCGGGTAGCAATCAGCCCCAGCATTTT. Its protein product is CASSLRAGSNQPQHF. This rearrangement joins TRBV28 to TRBJ1-5, with unresolved D. Deletions cut 2 bases from V and 0 bases from J, with 8 bases between. The germline V gene encodes CDR1 MDHEN and CDR2 SYDVKM. The CDR3 is 15 amino acids.

The chain links TRBV7-9 to TRBJ2-7, with no clear D. Germline values: CDR1 SEHNR, CDR2 FQNEAQ (reference sequence). This CDR3 is 12 amino acids long. With 5 bases removed from V and 6 bases from J, the gap between germline ends came to 11 bases. This CDR3 reads CASSPTSSEQYF. CDR3 nucleotides: TGTGCCAGCAGCCCAACTTCATCCGAGCAGTACTTC.

The chain combines TRBV6-4 with TRBJ2-1, with 11 bases identical to TRBD2. Per the germline V gene, CDR1 is MRHNA and CDR2 is SNTAGT. The length of the CDR3 is 15 residues. V shed 4 bases and J 8 bases; nucleotides not matched to a gene: 7. The CDR3 DNA reads as TGTGCCAGCAGTGCCACTAGCGGGGGTATAGATGAGCAGTTCTTC. Translated: CASSATSGGIDEQFF.

The chain joins TRBV27 to TRBJ2-2, with D perhaps TRBD1 (5 bases). The CDR3 loop spans 14 amino acids. V lost 2 bases, J lost 5 bases, and 9 bases lay in between. CDR1 and CDR2 (germline): MNHEY, SMNVEV (reference sequence). The chain's CDR3 is CASSLGRATGELFF. CDR3 nucleotide sequence: TGTGCCAGCAGTTTAGGCAGGGCGACCGGGGAGCTGTTTTTT.

V and J are TRBV19 and TRBJ2-7; the D is unclear. Trimming removed 2 bases from V and 3 bases from J, with 8 bases in between. Germline V gene sequence: CDR1 LNHDA, CDR2 SQIVND (reference sequence). This CDR3 has 13 residues. In DNA form, the CDR3 reads TGTGCCAGTAGTATAATCGTCTTCTACGAGCAGTACTTC. Residues: CASSIIVFYEQYF.

This rearrangement joins TRBV5-4 to TRBJ2-5, with 16 bases aligning to TRBD2. The CDR3 spans 16 residues. V lost 7 bases and J lost 5; bases outside the gene matches: 8. Germline V CDR1 and CDR2: SGHNT, YYREEE (reference sequence). CDR3 in amino acids: CASGTGLAGGLETQYF. CDR3 nucleotide sequence: TGTGCCAGCGGCACGGGACTAGCGGGGGGGCTGGAGACCCAGTACTTC. Using reference TRBV5-4 and TRBJ2-5 for the parts outside the CDR3, the full variable domain is ETGVTQSPTHLIKTRGQQVTLRCSSQSGHNTVSWYQQALGQGPQFIFQYYREEENGRGNFPPRFSGLQFPNYSSELNVNALELDDSALYLCASGTGLAGGLETQYFGPGTRLLVL.

J is TRBJ2-3 and V is TRBV6-4; D may be TRBD2 (5 bases). The V end was cut by 3 bases, the J end by 0 bases, with 10 bases between. The CDR3 consists of 15 residues. Germline assignment: CDR1 MRHNA and CDR2 SNTAGT. The CDR3 DNA reads TGTGCCAGCAGTGAGGAGGCAGCTAGCACAGATACGCAGTATTTT. Translated: CASSEEAASTDTQYF.

This sequence joins TRBV6-5 and TRBJ1-2, with TRBD1 matching 10 bases. The germline CDR1 and CDR2 sequences are MNHEY and SVGAGI. This CDR3 comprises 16 residues. V dropped 2 bases and J dropped 2; count of bases not matched to a gene: 5. CDR3 nucleotides: TGTGCCAGCAGTTACGGGGGGGACAGGGGAAACTATGGCTACACCTTC. Encoded protein: CASSYGGDRGNYGYTF.

This clone showed up just once. The V gene is TRBV29-1, the J gene TRBJ1-6, with D possibly matching TRBD1 (5 bases). The germline CDR1 and CDR2 sequences are SQVTM and ANQGSEA. The CDR3 extends over 13 amino acids. Trimming pared 7 bases from V and 8 bases from J, leaving 15 bases between. The CDR3, as DNA: TGCAGCGCCTCGAAGGGGATTGATTCACCCCTCCACTTT. Translating gives CSASKGIDSPLHF. The complete variable domain, with remaining parts taken from reference TRBV29-1 and TRBJ1-6, reads SAVISQKPSRDICQRGTSLTIQCQVDSQVTMMFWYRQQPGQSLTLIATANQGSEATYESGFVIDKFPISRPNLTFSTLTVSNMSPEDSSIYLCSASKGIDSPLHFGNGTRLTVT.

The table lists this clone with a few counts. The rearrangement links TRBV19 to TRBJ1-2; no reliable D call. Trimming stripped 8 bases from V and 1 base from J, with 11 bases between. Germline V gives CDR1 LNHDA, CDR2 SQIVND (reference sequence). The CDR3 contains 13 residues. The CDR3 spells CASLNRDNYGYTF. The CDR3 coding sequence is TGTGCCAGTCTCAACAGAGATAACTATGGCTACACCTTC.

This clone showed up just once. V is TRBV20-1 and J is TRBJ2-3; possibly TRBD2 for D (5 bases). Trimming stripped 6 bases from V and 3 bases from J, with 7 bases between. Germline V gives CDR1 DFQATT, CDR2 SNEGSKA (reference sequence). CDR3 length: 11 residues. In DNA form, the CDR3 reads TGCAGTGCGAGGGAGACAGATACGCAGTATTTT. Its protein product is CSARETDTQYF.

The chain links TRBV7-3 to TRBJ1-2; possible D gene TRBD1, 5 bases. This CDR3 spans 15 amino acids. Trimming stripped 2 bases from V and 6 bases from J, with 16 bases between. Germline V CDR1 and CDR2: SGHTA, FQGTGA. CDR3 sequence: CASSLGGARENGYTF. The CDR3 DNA follows: TGTGCCAGCAGCTTAGGAGGGGCGCGGGAGAATGGCTACACCTTC. Drawing the rest from reference TRBV7-3 and TRBJ1-2, the complete variable domain is GAGVSQTPSNKVTEKGKYVELRCDPISGHTALYWYRQSLGQGPEFLIYFQGTGAADDSGLPNDRFFAVRPEGSVSTLKIQRTERGDSAVYLCASSLGGARENGYTFGSGTRLTVV.

This clone was seen once. CDR3 DNA sequence: TGTGCCAGCAGTTCATCAGGGGTCTATGGCTACACCTTC. As protein: CASSSSGVYGYTF. The chain has TRBV9 and TRBJ1-2, with a tentative D call TRBD1 (6 bases). The V end lost 5 bases, the J end lost 4 bases, and 12 bases lay between the germline ends. From germline, CDR1 is SGDLS and CDR2 YYNGEE. The CDR3 totals 13 residues.

This clone was seen once. This chain connects TRBV7-2 to TRBJ2-7; 11 bases match TRBD2. This CDR3 comprises 18 residues. V lost 2 bases to trimming and J lost 0 bases; unmatched junction nucleotides: 9. The germline CDR1 and CDR2 sequences are SGHTA and FQGNSA. The CDR3 DNA sequence: TGTGCCAGCAGCTTAAGGCGTAGCGGGGGGGCTATCTCCTACGAGCAGTACTTC. This encodes CASSLRRSGGAISYEQYF. Full variable domain (rest looked up from reference TRBV7-2 and TRBJ2-7): GAGVSQSPSNKVTEKGKDVELRCDPISGHTALYWYRQSLGQGLEFLIYFQGNSAPDKSGLPSDRFSAERTGGSVSTLTIQRTQQEDSAVYLCASSLRRSGGAISYEQYFGPGTRLTVT.

V gene TRBV6-1 combines with J gene TRBJ2-5; maybe TRBD2 (6 bases). The germline V gene encodes CDR1 MNHNS and CDR2 SASEGT. Trimming shortened V by 2 bases and J by 4 bases, and 17 bases separated the two germline ends. The CDR3 is 16 amino acids. This chain's CDR3 is CASSEIAGRGGETQYF. The CDR3 DNA reads as TGTGCCAGCAGTGAAATAGCCGGACGGGGAGGAGAGACCCAGTACTTC.